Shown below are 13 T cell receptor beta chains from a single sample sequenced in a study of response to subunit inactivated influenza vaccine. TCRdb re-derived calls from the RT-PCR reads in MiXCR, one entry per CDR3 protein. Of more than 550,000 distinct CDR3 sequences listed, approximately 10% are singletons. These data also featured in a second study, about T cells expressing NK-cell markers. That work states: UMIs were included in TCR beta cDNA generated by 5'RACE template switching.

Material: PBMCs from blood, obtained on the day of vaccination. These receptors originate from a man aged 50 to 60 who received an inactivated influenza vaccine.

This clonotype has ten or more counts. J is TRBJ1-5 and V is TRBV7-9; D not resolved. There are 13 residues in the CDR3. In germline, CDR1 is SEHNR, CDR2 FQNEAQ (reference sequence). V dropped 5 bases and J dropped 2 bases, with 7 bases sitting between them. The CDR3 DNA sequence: TGTGCCAGCAGCGTAGACGGCAATCAGCCCCAGCATTTT. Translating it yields CASSVDGNQPQHF.

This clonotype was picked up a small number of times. The CDR3 sequence is CASSPPGLAGGHPQSSYNEQFF. In DNA, the CDR3 is TGTGCCAGCAGTCCTCCGGGACTAGCGGGGGGGCACCCCCAGAGCTCCTACAATGAGCAGTTCTTC. The V and J genes are TRBV6-2 or TRBV6-3 and TRBJ2-1; 16 bases are a match to TRBD2. CDR1 and CDR2 from the germline V gene are MNHEY and SVGEGT. Unmatched junction bases numbered 16, after V lost 5 bases and J lost 0 bases. The CDR3 length is 22 residues.

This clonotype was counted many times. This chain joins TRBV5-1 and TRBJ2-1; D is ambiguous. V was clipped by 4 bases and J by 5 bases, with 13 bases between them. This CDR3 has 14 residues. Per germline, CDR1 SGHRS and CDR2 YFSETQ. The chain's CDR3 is CASSQVLNHNEQFF. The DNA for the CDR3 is TGCGCCAGCAGCCAAGTTTTGAACCACAATGAGCAGTTCTTC. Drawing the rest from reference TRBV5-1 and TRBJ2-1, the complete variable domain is KAGVTQTPRYLIKTRGQQVTLSCSPISGHRSVSWYQQTPGQGLQFLFEYFSETQRNKGNFPGRFSGRQFSNSRSEMNVSTLELGDSALYLCASSQVLNHNEQFFGPGTRLTVL.

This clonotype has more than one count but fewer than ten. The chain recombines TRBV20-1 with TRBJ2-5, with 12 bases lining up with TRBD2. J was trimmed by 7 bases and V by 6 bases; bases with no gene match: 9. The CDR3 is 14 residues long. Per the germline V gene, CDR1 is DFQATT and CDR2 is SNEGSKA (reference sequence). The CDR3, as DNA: TGCAGTGCAACACTAGCGGGGGGACGGGGGACCCAGTACTTC. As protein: CSATLAGGRGTQYF.

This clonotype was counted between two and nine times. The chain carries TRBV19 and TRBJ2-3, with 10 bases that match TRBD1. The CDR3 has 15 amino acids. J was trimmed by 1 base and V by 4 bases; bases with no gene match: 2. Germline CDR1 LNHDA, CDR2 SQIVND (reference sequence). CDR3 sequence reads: CASSKGTGGTDTQYF. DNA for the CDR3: TGTGCCAGTAGTAAAGGGACAGGGGGCACAGATACGCAGTATTTT.

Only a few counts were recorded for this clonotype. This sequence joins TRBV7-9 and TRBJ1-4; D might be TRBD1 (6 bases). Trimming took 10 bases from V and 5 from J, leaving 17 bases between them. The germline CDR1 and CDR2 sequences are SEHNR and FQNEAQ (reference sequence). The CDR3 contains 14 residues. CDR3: CATTRGTVNEKLFF. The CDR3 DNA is TGTGCCACCACAAGGGGGACGGTGAATGAAAAACTGTTTTTT.

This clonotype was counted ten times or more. Written as DNA, the CDR3 is TGCAGCGTTTGGACTAGCGGGAGTTCCGGGAATGAGCAGTTCTTC. Its translation: CSVWTSGSSGNEQFF. The chain uses TRBV29-1 and TRBJ2-1; TRBD2 aligns across 13 bases. The junction had 8 bases not matched to a gene; V was cut back by 5 bases and J by 7 bases. Germline CDR1 is SQVTM and CDR2 is ANQGSEA. This CDR3 spans 15 amino acids.

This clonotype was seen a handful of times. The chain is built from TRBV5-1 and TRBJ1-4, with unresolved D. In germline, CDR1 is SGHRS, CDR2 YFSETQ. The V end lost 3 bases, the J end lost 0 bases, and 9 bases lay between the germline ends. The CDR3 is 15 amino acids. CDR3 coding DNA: TGCGCCAGCAGCTACCGACAACCAACTAATGAAAAACTGTTTTTT. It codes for CASSYRQPTNEKLFF.

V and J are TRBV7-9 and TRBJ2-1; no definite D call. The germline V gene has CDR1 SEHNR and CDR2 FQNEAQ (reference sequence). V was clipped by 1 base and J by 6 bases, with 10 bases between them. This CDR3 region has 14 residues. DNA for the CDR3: TGTGCCAGCAGCTTAGTCTCCCTCGTCAATGAGCAGTTCTTC. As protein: CASSLVSLVNEQFF.

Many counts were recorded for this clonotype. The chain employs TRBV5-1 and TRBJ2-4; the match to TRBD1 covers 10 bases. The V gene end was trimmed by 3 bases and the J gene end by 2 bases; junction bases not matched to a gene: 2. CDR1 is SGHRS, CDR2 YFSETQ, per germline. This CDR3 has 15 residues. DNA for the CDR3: TGCGCCAGCAGCTCGGGACAGGGGACCAAAAACATTCAGTACTTC. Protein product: CASSSGQGTKNIQYF.

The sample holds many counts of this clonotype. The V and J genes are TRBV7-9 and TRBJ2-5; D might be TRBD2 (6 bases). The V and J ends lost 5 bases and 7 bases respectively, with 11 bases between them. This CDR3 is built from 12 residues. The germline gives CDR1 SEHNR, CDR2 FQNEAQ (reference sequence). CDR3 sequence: CASSKMEGTQYF. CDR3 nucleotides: TGTGCCAGCAGCAAGATGGAGGGGACCCAGTACTTC.

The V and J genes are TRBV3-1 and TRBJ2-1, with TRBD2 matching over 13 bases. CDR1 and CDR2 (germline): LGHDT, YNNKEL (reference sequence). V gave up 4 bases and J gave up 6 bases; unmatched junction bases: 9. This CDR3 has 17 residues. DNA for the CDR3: TGTGCCAGCAGCCGTGGACTAGCGGGGGCCTTGGGCAATGAGCAGTTCTTC. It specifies CASSRGLAGALGNEQFF.

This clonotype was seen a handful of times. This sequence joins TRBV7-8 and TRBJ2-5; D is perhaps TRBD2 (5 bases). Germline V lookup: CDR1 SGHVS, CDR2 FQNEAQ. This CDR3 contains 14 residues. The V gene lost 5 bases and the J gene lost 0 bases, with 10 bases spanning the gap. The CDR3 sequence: CASSRGSYQETQYF. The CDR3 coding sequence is TGTGCCAGCAGCCGAGGGTCATACCAAGAGACCCAGTACTTC. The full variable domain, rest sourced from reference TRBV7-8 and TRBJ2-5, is GAGVSQSPRYKVAKRGQDVALRCDPISGHVSLFWYQQALGQGPEFLTYFQNEAQLDKSGLPSDRFFAERPEGSVSTLKIQRTQQEDSAVYLCASSRGSYQETQYFGPGTRLLVL.